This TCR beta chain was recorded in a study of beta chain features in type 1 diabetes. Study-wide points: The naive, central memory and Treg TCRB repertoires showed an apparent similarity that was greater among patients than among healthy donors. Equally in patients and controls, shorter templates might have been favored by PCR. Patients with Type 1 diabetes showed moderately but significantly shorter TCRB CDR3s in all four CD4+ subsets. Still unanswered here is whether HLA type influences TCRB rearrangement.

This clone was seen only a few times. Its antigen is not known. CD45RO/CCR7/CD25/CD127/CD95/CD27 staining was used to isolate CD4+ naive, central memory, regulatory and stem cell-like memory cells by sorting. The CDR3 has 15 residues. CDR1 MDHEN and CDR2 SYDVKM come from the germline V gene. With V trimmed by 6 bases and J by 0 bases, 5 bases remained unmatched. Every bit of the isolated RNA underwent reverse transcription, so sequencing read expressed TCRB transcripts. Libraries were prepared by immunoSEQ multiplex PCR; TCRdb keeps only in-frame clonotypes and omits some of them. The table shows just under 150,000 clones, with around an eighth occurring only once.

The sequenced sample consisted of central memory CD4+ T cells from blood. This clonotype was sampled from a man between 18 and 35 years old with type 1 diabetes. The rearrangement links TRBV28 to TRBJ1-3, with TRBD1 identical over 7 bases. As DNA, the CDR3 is TGTGCCAGCAGGGCGGGGGACAGCTCTGGAAACACCATATATTTT. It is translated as CASRAGDSSGNTIYF.